Listed here are 7 T cell receptor beta chains from one sample, sequenced in a study of blood T cell repertoires in COVID-19. Using immunoSEQ multiplex PCR, the repertoire was profiled, and TCRdb retains in-frame clones only, with some absent. The table shows about 130,000 clones, with around 81% occurring only once. Sequencing was done on a sample of peripheral blood. All receptors derive from a man aged 35-49 years with active or convalescent COVID-19.

The chain joins TRBV18 to TRBJ2-1; D remains unclear. The CDR3 has 12 residues. The V gene lost 2 bases and the J gene lost 6 bases, with 5 bases spanning the gap. Looked up from germline, CDR1 is KGHSH and CDR2 is LQKENI. CDR3 nucleotides: TGTGCCAGCTCACCAACTCTCAATGAGCAGTTCTTC. It codes for CASSPTLNEQFF.

Comments on this clone: At one end, the junction sequence differs from germline, possibly due to a read error. The chain uses TRBV3-1 (or the pseudogene TRBV3-2) and TRBJ1-2, with D perhaps TRBD1 (6 bases). The germline CDR1 and CDR2 sequences are LGHDT and YNNKEL (reference sequence). This CDR3 is built from 12 residues. Written as DNA, the CDR3 is TGTGCCAGCAGCCAAGCCGGGGGGCGCGGGCTTTTC. Its translation: CASSQAGGRGLF.

The rearrangement uses TRBV7-2 and TRBJ2-5; 9 bases map to TRBD2. The CDR3 spans 14 residues. CDR1 is SGHTA and CDR2 is FQGNSA in the germline V gene. After removal of 5 bases from V and 5 bases from J, the junction contained 6 bases not matched to a gene. The CDR3 spells CASSVRGGRETQYF. The CDR3 nucleotides are TGTGCCAGCAGCGTGCGGGGGGGCCGGGAGACCCAGTACTTC.

The chain links TRBV21-1 to TRBJ2-7; TRBD2, the D gene given by the table, was not confirmed from the DNA. TRBV21-1 is deemed a pseudogene. The CDR3 has 15 residues. CDR3 bases: TGTGCCAGCAGCAGCTACGACGGGGGGGCCTACGAGCAGTACTTC. It yields the protein CASSSYDGGAYEQYF.

The chain employs TRBV10-1 and TRBJ1-1; 10 bases are a match to TRBD1. This CDR3 contains 15 residues. Unmatched junction bases numbered 3, after V lost 4 bases and J lost 1 base. The germline gives CDR1 WNHNN, CDR2 SYGVQD (reference sequence). The CDR3 reads CASSGQGAGNTEAFF. Here the CDR3 DNA reads TGCGCCAGCAGTGGACAGGGGGCAGGGAACACTGAAGCTTTCTTT.

The chain employs TRBV5-1 and TRBJ2-3, with TRBD2 as a possible D gene (6 bases). Germline V gives CDR1 SGHRS, CDR2 YFSETQ. Trimming removed 2 bases at V and 4 bases at J, with 11 bases between. The CDR3 is made up of 14 amino acids. The DNA for the CDR3 is TGCGCCAGCAGCTTTTCACCGGGGGCAGATACGCAGTATTTT. This sequence encodes CASSFSPGADTQYF.

This chain connects TRBV18 to TRBJ1-2, with 7 bases that match TRBD1. The CDR3 runs 14 residues. The V gene end was trimmed by 3 bases and the J gene end by 2 bases; junction bases not matched to a gene: 3. Germline lookup yields CDR1 KGHSH and CDR2 LQKENI. The CDR3 loop is CASSPGQINYGYTF. Here the CDR3 DNA reads TGTGCCAGCTCACCGGGACAGATAAACTATGGCTACACCTTC.